These T cell receptor beta chains were read from a single sample in a study of blood T cells in healthy people across ages. TCRdb processed the 5' RACE reads anew with MiXCR; each CDR3 protein has one entry. The sample consists of around 900,000 distinct CDR3 sequences, about 28% of them appearing once. Sequencing used blood. These receptors were obtained from an elderly woman in good health. Both conserved end residues are part of each CDR3. Rows may omit the clone size; those that give it use once, few, many or a size class.

v_call: TRBV7-2; j_call: TRBJ1-1; clone_size: many; cdr3_aa: CASSLPGTEAFF
v_call: TRBV20-1; j_call: TRBJ1-1; clone_size: NA; cdr3_aa: CSARDRSRGSMAFF
v_call: TRBV5-1; j_call: TRBJ2-6; clone_size: NA; cdr3_aa: CASSDLGQGASGANVLTF
v_call: TRBV6-5; j_call: NA; clone_size: NA; cdr3_aa: CASSHLGYEQYF
v_call: TRBV27; j_call: TRBJ2-6; clone_size: many; cdr3_aa: CASSSSWSGANVLTF
v_call: TRBV29-1; j_call: TRBJ1-2; clone_size: few; cdr3_aa: CSGGDTANYGYTF
v_call: TRBV5-1; j_call: TRBJ2-1; clone_size: many; cdr3_aa: CASSLVTSGGSEQFF
v_call: TRBV5-1; j_call: TRBJ2-3; clone_size: NA; cdr3_aa: CASTPGSGGFSTDTQYF
v_call: TRBV15; j_call: TRBJ1-5; clone_size: many; cdr3_aa: CATSREIGGTWPQHF
v_call: TRBV5-4; j_call: NA; clone_size: many; cdr3_aa: CASSIVAGVQTQYF
v_call: TRBV3-1; j_call: TRBJ1-2; clone_size: NA; cdr3_aa: CASSQGTGGDGGYTF
v_call: TRBV7-4; j_call: TRBJ1-5; clone_size: NA; cdr3_aa: CAIRTAFHKQPQHF
v_call: TRBV20-1; j_call: TRBJ2-3; clone_size: few; cdr3_aa: CSARGLAVTDTQYF
v_call: TRBV4-1; j_call: TRBJ1-2; clone_size: many; cdr3_aa: CASSQVQDTYGYTF
v_call: TRBV20-1; j_call: TRBJ2-7; clone_size: many; cdr3_aa: CSARTQGISYEQYF
v_call: TRBV20-1; j_call: TRBJ2-7; clone_size: NA; cdr3_aa: CSARLGQGAHEQYF
v_call: TRBV3-1; j_call: TRBJ1-2; clone_size: many; cdr3_aa: CASSPASYGYTF
v_call: TRBV20-1; j_call: TRBJ1-6; clone_size: few; cdr3_aa: CSARETGMSDSPLHF
v_call: TRBV5-1; j_call: TRBJ2-2; clone_size: few; cdr3_aa: CASSLRGGGELFF
v_call: TRBV6-2/TRBV6-3; j_call: TRBJ1-5; clone_size: few; cdr3_aa: CASEKHSNQPQHF
v_call: TRBV6-2/TRBV6-3; j_call: TRBJ2-7; clone_size: NA; cdr3_aa: CASRFSGGAHEQYF
v_call: TRBV24-1; j_call: TRBJ2-3; clone_size: many; cdr3_aa: CATADPNHTQYF
v_call: TRBV3-1; j_call: TRBJ1-2; clone_size: few; cdr3_aa: CASSHFRQGTKGYTF
v_call: TRBV6-2/TRBV6-3; j_call: TRBJ1-6; clone_size: NA; cdr3_aa: CASSDRDRDRNSPLHF
v_call: TRBV20-1; j_call: TRBJ2-3; clone_size: NA; cdr3_aa: CSAREALSDTQYF
v_call: TRBV7-9; j_call: TRBJ1-2; clone_size: many; cdr3_aa: CASSSAGYDYGYTF
v_call: TRBV24-1; j_call: TRBJ2-1; clone_size: NA; cdr3_aa: CATSDRTTGNEQFF
v_call: TRBV4-3; j_call: TRBJ2-2; clone_size: NA; cdr3_aa: CASSQAGGAELFF
v_call: TRBV2; j_call: TRBJ1-2; clone_size: once; cdr3_aa: CASSETGGSTKDYGYTF
v_call: TRBV7-9; j_call: TRBJ2-5; clone_size: few; cdr3_aa: CASRFAGPEETQYF
v_call: TRBV24-1; j_call: TRBJ2-3; clone_size: once; cdr3_aa: CATSEGGRADTQYF
v_call: TRBV12-3/TRBV12-4; j_call: NA; clone_size: few; cdr3_aa: CASSPGRKRGQTQYF
v_call: TRBV20-1; j_call: TRBJ2-1; clone_size: many; cdr3_aa: CSARETVWANNEQFF
v_call: TRBV29-1; j_call: TRBJ2-5; clone_size: NA; cdr3_aa: CSVTLLPGLAVQETQYF
v_call: TRBV4-3; j_call: TRBJ1-5; clone_size: few; cdr3_aa: CASSQLRGQPQHF
v_call: TRBV9; j_call: TRBJ1-4; clone_size: NA; cdr3_aa: CASSVGQTIEKLFF
v_call: TRBV12-3/TRBV12-4; j_call: TRBJ1-6; clone_size: NA; cdr3_aa: CASSLGQGSFLHF
v_call: TRBV28; j_call: TRBJ2-7; clone_size: few; cdr3_aa: CATLRPLAGGPYEQYF
v_call: TRBV5-1; j_call: TRBJ2-1; clone_size: NA; cdr3_aa: CASSLTSLAYNEQFF
v_call: TRBV5-1; j_call: TRBJ2-2; clone_size: NA; cdr3_aa: CASSMGQADTGELFF
v_call: TRBV30; j_call: TRBJ1-6; clone_size: NA; cdr3_aa: CAWSLPTRALHF
v_call: TRBV11-2; j_call: TRBJ2-7; clone_size: NA; cdr3_aa: CASSLDLVGTYEQYF
v_call: TRBV7-2; j_call: TRBJ2-5; clone_size: many; cdr3_aa: CASSFETTQYF
v_call: TRBV28; j_call: TRBJ1-6; clone_size: few; cdr3_aa: CASSALRPPLHF
v_call: TRBV21-1; j_call: TRBJ2-1; clone_size: many; cdr3_aa: CASSKVPGCGNEQFF
v_call: TRBV3-1; j_call: TRBJ1-5; clone_size: NA; cdr3_aa: CASSQDPRSNQPQHF
v_call: TRBV27; j_call: TRBJ2-1; clone_size: many; cdr3_aa: CASTTTGVGNEQFF
v_call: TRBV19; j_call: TRBJ1-6; clone_size: few; cdr3_aa: CASSTTGDSPPLHF
v_call: TRBV7-2; j_call: TRBJ1-6; clone_size: many; cdr3_aa: CASRPGTAMRPLHF
v_call: TRBV3-1; j_call: TRBJ2-5; clone_size: many; cdr3_aa: CASSQDGWGRETQYF
v_call: TRBV6-5; j_call: TRBJ2-7; clone_size: NA; cdr3_aa: CASSYGPGGKYEQYF
v_call: TRBV4-1; j_call: TRBJ1-2; clone_size: many; cdr3_aa: CASSQDRTRANYGYTF
v_call: TRBV5-1; j_call: TRBJ2-7; clone_size: many; cdr3_aa: CASSFSQGYEQYF
v_call: TRBV3-1; j_call: TRBJ1-4; clone_size: few; cdr3_aa: CASSQDVTPTNEKLFF
v_call: TRBV18; j_call: TRBJ1-1; clone_size: few; cdr3_aa: CASSPRGQTNTEAFF
v_call: TRBV20-1; j_call: TRBJ2-1; clone_size: many; cdr3_aa: CSALPGLAGGQTYNEQFF
v_call: TRBV9; j_call: TRBJ2-3; clone_size: many; cdr3_aa: CASSAGTSGGGTDTQYF
v_call: TRBV19; j_call: TRBJ2-3; clone_size: few; cdr3_aa: CASNHPSGGNTDTQYF
v_call: TRBV7-9; j_call: TRBJ2-3; clone_size: many; cdr3_aa: CASTISGSNTDTQYF